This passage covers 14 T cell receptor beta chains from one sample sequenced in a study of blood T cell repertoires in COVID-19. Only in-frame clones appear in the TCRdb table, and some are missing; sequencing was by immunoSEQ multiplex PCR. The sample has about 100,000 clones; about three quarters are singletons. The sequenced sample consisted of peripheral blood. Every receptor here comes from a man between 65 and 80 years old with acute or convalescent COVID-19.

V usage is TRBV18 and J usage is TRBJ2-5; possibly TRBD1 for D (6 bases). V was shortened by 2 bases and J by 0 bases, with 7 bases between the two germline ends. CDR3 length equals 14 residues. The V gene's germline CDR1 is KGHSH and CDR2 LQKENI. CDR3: CASSPGQYQETQYF. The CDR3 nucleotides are TGTGCCAGCTCACCAGGACAGTACCAAGAGACCCAGTACTTC.

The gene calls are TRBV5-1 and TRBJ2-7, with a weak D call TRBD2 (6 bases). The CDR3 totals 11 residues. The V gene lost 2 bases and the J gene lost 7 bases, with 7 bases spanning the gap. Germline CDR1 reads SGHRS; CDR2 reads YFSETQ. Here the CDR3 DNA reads TGCGCCAGCAGCTTCCGGGGGGAGCAGTACTTC. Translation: CASSFRGEQYF.

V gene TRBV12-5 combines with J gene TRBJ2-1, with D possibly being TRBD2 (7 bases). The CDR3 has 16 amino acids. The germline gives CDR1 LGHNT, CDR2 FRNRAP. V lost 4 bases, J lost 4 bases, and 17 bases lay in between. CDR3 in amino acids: CASGWEGGGGYNEQFF. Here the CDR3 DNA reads TGTGCTAGTGGTTGGGAGGGGGGTGGTGGGTACAATGAGCAGTTCTTC.

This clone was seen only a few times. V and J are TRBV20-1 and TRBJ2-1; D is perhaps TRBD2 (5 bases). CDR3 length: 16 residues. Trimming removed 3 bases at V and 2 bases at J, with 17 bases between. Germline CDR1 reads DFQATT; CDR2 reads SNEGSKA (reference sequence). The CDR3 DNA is TGCAGTGCTAGTCGACCTACTAGTCTGACCTACAATGAGCAGTTCTTC. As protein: CSASRPTSLTYNEQFF.

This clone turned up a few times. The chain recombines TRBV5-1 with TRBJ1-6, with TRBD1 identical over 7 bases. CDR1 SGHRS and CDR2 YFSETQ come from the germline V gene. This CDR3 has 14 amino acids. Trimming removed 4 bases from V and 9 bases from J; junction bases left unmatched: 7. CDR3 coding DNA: TGCGCCAGCAGCACGACAGGGCAGGCTTCACCCCTCCACTTT. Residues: CASSTTGQASPLHF.

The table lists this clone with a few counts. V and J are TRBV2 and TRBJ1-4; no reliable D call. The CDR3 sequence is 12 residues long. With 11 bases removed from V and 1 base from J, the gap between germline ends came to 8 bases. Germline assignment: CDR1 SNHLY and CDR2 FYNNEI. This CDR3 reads CASSGTNEKLFF. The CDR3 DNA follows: TGTGCCTCCAGCGGAACTAATGAAAAACTGTTTTTT.

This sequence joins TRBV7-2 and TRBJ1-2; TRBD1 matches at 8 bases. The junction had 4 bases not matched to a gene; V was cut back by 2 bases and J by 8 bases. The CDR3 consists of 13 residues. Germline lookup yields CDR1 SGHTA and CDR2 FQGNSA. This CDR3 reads CASSLSQGVGYTF. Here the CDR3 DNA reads TGTGCCAGCAGCTTATCACAGGGGGTCGGCTACACCTTC.

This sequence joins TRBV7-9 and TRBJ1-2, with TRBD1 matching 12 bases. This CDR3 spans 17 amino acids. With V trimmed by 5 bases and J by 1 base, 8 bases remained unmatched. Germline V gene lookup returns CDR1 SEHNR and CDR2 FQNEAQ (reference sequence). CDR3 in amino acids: CASSAGTGGAINYGYTF. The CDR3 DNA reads TGTGCCAGCAGCGCCGGGACAGGGGGCGCCATTAACTATGGCTACACCTTC.

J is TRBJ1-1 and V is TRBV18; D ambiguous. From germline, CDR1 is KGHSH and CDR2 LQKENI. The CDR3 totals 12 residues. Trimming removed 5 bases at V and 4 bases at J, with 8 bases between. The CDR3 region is CASSFRITEAFF. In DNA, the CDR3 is TGTGCCAGCTCATTCAGAATCACTGAAGCTTTCTTT.

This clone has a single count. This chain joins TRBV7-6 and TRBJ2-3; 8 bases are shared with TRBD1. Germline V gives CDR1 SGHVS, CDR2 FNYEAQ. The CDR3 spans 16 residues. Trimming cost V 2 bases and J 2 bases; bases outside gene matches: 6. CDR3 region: CASSLLTGATTDTQYF. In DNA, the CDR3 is TGTGCCAGCAGCTTATTGACAGGGGCCACCACAGATACGCAGTATTTT.

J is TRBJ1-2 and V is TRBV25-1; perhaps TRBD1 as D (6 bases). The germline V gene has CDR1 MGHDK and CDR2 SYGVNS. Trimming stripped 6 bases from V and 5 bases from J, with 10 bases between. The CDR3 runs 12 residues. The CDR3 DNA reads TGTGCCAGCAGGGACAGCGCATATGGCTACACCTTC. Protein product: CASRDSAYGYTF.

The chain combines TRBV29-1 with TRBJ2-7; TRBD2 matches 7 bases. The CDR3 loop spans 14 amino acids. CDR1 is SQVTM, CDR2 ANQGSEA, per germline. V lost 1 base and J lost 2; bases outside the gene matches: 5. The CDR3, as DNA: TGCAGCGTTGAAGTGAAGGGACTAACCTACGAGCAGTACTTC. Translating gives CSVEVKGLTYEQYF.

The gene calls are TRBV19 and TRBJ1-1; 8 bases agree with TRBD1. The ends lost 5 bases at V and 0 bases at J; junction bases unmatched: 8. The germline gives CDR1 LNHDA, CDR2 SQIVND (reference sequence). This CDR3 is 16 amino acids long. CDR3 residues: CASSPGQAPMNTEAFF. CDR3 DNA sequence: TGTGCCAGTAGTCCGGGACAGGCCCCAATGAACACTGAAGCTTTCTTT.

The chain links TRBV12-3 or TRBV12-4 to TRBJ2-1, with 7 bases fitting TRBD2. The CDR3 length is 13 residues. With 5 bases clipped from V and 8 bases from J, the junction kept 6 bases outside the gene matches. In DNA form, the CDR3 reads TGTGCCAGCAGTGGACTAGTGGGCGATGAGCAGTTCTTC. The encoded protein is CASSGLVGDEQFF.